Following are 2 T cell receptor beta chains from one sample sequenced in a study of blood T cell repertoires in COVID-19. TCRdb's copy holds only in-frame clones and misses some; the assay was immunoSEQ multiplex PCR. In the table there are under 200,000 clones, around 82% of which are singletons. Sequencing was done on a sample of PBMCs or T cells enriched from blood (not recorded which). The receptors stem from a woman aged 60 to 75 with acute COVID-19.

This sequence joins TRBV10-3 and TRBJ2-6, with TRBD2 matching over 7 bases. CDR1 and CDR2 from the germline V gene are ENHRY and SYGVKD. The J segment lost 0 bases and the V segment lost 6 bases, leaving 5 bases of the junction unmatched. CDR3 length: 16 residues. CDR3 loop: CAISGRGTSGANVLTF. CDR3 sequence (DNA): TGTGCCATCAGCGGGCGGGGGACCTCTGGGGCCAACGTCCTGACTTTC.

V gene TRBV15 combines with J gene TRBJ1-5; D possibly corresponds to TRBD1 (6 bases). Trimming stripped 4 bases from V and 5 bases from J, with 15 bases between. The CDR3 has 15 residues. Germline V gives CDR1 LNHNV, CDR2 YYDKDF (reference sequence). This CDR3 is CATSTWGQGDQPQHF. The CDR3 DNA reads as TGTGCCACCAGCACCTGGGGACAAGGAGATCAGCCCCAGCATTTT.